The sequence of this TCR beta chain was determined in a study of identifying expanded T cells in peripheral blood. Study observations and caveats: Differentially abundant clones: roughly 1.2 between replicates, roughly 16 at roughly 13 days, roughly 18 at four. Variance in clone template counts between roughly 2-week samples significantly increased with total template count across all healthy donors.

Trimming removed 3 bases at V and 7 bases at J, with 10 bases between. The germline V gene encodes CDR1 DFQATT and CDR2 SNEGSKA (reference sequence). The CDR3 runs to 11 residues. Sequencing used immunoSEQ multiplex PCR; TCRdb keeps in-frame clones, though not all of them. The data contain tens of thousands of clones, approximately 86% of them singletons. In the case of this clone: The antigen is undetermined.

Collection occurred without any documented infections or immune events in donors. This sequence originates from a person between 18 and 75 years old in good health. The chain carries TRBV20-1 and TRBJ2-7; no clear D. The specimen sequenced was blood. The CDR3 spells CSASLGNEQYF. CDR3 sequence (DNA): TGCAGTGCTAGTCTGGGTAATGAGCAGTACTTC.